A single sample is the source of the 14 T cell receptor beta chains below, sequenced in a study of T cell repertoires in cytomegalovirus infection. These receptors lack a known antigen. TCRdb re-called the reads through MiXCR, storing one row per CDR3 protein. This table has about 920,000 distinct CDR3 sequences, roughly 30% appearing once. The starting material was cultured CD8+ T cells from PBMCs, obtained from culture after CMV antigen stimulation. Receptor source: a human donor in good health (CMV status not recorded). Some clones in this sample may be carry-over from other donors' samples.

This clonotype was observed a few times. J is TRBJ2-5 and V is TRBV9, with TRBD1 matching 7 bases. The germline gives CDR1 SGDLS, CDR2 YYNGEE. This CDR3 is 15 amino acids long. Losses at the gene ends were 4 bases for V and 5 bases for J; bases not matched to a gene: 11. The CDR3 nucleotides read TGTGCCAGCAGCCCCGACCCTGACAGGGCGGAGACCCAGTACTTC. This gives the protein CASSPDPDRAETQYF.

This clonotype was detected once. The chain uses TRBV19 and TRBJ2-1, with D possibly TRBD2 on 6 matching bases. The CDR3 is 15 residues long. CDR1 LNHDA and CDR2 SQIVND come from the germline V gene (reference sequence). The V and J ends lost 5 bases and 7 bases respectively, with 18 bases between them. The CDR3 loop reads CASSLRPAGTNEQFF. The DNA of the CDR3 is TGTGCCAGTAGTCTCCGGCCAGCCGGGACTAATGAGCAGTTCTTC. Variable domain in full (rest from reference TRBV19 and TRBJ2-1): DGGITQSPKYLFRKEGQNVTLSCEQNLNHDAMYWYRQDPGQGLRLIYYSQIVNDFQKGDIAEGYSVSREKKESFPLTVTSAQKNPTAFYLCASSLRPAGTNEQFFGPGTRLTVL.

This chain uses TRBV6-5 with TRBJ2-1, with D uncertain. The CDR3 covers 14 residues. Trimming pared 0 bases from V and 6 bases from J, leaving 9 bases between. Germline-derived CDR1 and CDR2 are MNHEY and SVGAGI. This chain's CDR3 is CASSYSSALNEQFF. Written as DNA, the CDR3 is TGTGCCAGCAGTTACTCATCGGCCCTCAATGAGCAGTTCTTC.

The chain is built from TRBV6-4 and TRBJ2-3; 8 positions match TRBD1. This CDR3 contains 18 residues. The germline CDR1 and CDR2 sequences are MRHNA and SNTAGT. V dropped 3 bases and J dropped 1; count of bases not matched to a gene: 12. The CDR3 DNA reads TGTGCCAGCAGTGAGGGGACAGGAATAATATTGGGCACAGATACGCAGTATTTT. Its translation is CASSEGTGIILGTDTQYF.

This clonotype has only a few counts. V gene TRBV3-1 combines with J gene TRBJ2-7; D not certain. Germline assignment: CDR1 LGHDT and CDR2 YNNKEL (reference sequence). V was cut by 3 bases and J by 3 bases, with 12 bases left in between. This CDR3 is built from 14 residues. CDR3 in amino acids: CASSQDTPLYEQYF. CDR3 in DNA: TGTGCCAGCAGCCAGGATACGCCCCTCTACGAGCAGTACTTC.

The chain employs TRBV24-1 and TRBJ2-2; D is perhaps TRBD1 (5 bases). Germline V gene lookup returns CDR1 KGHDR and CDR2 SFDVKD. V was clipped by 4 bases and J by 7 bases, with 9 bases between them. There are 13 residues in the CDR3. The CDR3 sequence: CATSELGDGELFF. CDR3 bases: TGTGCCACCAGTGAATTAGGGGACGGGGAGCTGTTTTTT.

Only a few counts were recorded for this clonotype. The genes are TRBV27 and TRBJ1-1; no clear D. V was cut by 3 bases and J by 4 bases, with 12 bases left in between. The CDR3 sequence is 14 residues long. Germline assignment: CDR1 MNHEY and CDR2 SMNVEV (reference sequence). The CDR3 is CASSFSGPFTEAFF. The CDR3 DNA is TGTGCCAGCAGTTTTAGCGGTCCCTTCACTGAAGCTTTCTTT.

In this sample, this clonotype turned up a few times. For the CDR3, the DNA is TGTGCCAGCAGCTTAACCAGACCAACCGGGGAGCTGTTTTTT. This translates into CASSLTRPTGELFF. J is TRBJ2-2 and V is TRBV7-6; D gene unclear. The CDR3 consists of 14 residues. Germline V gene data show CDR1 as SGHVS and CDR2 as FNYEAQ. V gave up 2 bases and J gave up 5 bases, with 9 bases separating them.

V gene TRBV7-6 combines with J gene TRBJ2-3; perhaps TRBD2 as D (5 bases). V lost 11 bases and J 5 bases, leaving 17 bases between the germline ends. Germline V lookup: CDR1 SGHVS, CDR2 FNYEAQ. The CDR3 runs 13 residues. CDR3 sequence: CAGIQREEDTQYF. DNA for the CDR3: TGTGCCGGGATACAGAGGGAAGAAGATACGCAGTATTTT.

This sequence joins TRBV7-2 and TRBJ1-1; 11 bases line up with TRBD1. From germline, CDR1 is SGHTA and CDR2 FQGNSA. With 5 bases clipped from V and 2 bases from J, the junction kept 7 bases outside the gene matches. The CDR3 spans 16 residues. CDR3 nucleotides: TGTGCCAGCAGCGCCCGGGACAGGGGGTTTAACACTGAAGCTTTCTTT. It yields the protein CASSARDRGFNTEAFF.

This clonotype has more than one count but fewer than ten. V gene TRBV5-6 combines with J gene TRBJ2-1; 10 nucleotides match TRBD2. Looked up from germline, CDR1 is SGHDT and CDR2 is YYEEEE. V lost 4 bases and J lost 4; bases outside the gene matches: 5. The CDR3 runs 15 residues. The CDR3 nucleotides read TGTGCCAGCAGCAGGGGACTAGCGCATTACAATGAGCAGTTCTTC. This gives the protein CASSRGLAHYNEQFF.

Of note for this clonotype: A read error is possible here, since a much larger clone lies one base away. This chain joins TRBV7-2 and TRBJ2-1; 8 bases are a match to TRBD1. The germline V gene has CDR1 SGHTA and CDR2 FQGNSA. The CDR3 spans 15 residues. CDR3 DNA sequence: TGTGCCAACAGCCCCGGACAGGGACCCTACAATGAGCAGTTCTTC. This codes for CANSPGQGPYNEQFF.

The rearrangement links TRBV6-2 or TRBV6-3 to TRBJ1-1; unclear D gene. Germline V CDR1 and CDR2: MNHEY, SVGEGT. V was cut by 5 bases and J by 1 base, with 8 bases left in between. The CDR3 runs to 13 residues. The CDR3 bases are TGTGCCAGCAGTCCCACAAAGAACACTGAAGCTTTCTTT. This encodes CASSPTKNTEAFF.

The DNA for the CDR3 is TGTGCCAGCAGGAGGTGGGGCAGGGGGCTAGAGGAGACCCAGTACTTC. Translating gives CASRRWGRGLEETQYF. The V call is TRBV6-6, the J call TRBJ2-5, with 8 nucleotides matching TRBD1. Germline CDR1 is MNHNY and CDR2 is SVGAGI (reference sequence). There are 16 residues in the CDR3. V gave up 6 bases and J gave up 5 bases; unmatched junction bases: 14.